Sequencing of this TCR beta chain was carried out in a study of blood T cell repertoires in COVID-19. The CDR3 has 17 residues. V lost 0 bases to trimming and J lost 4 bases; unmatched junction nucleotides: 7. CDR1 is LGHNA, CDR2 YNFKEQ, per germline. The protocol was immunoSEQ multiplex PCR, while the TCRdb copy is restricted to in-frame clones and leaves out a portion. The sample holds about 120,000 clones, 75% to 90% seen once. Specimen: peripheral blood. The chain combines TRBV4-2 with TRBJ2-2; 8 bases align to TRBD2. The clonotype originates from a man in his 70s with active or convalescent COVID-19. The CDR3 DNA sequence: TGTGCCAGCAGCCAAGAGGGCGGGAGGTACCTCACCGGGGAGCTGTTTTTT. Residues: CASSQEGGRYLTGELFF.